The 11 T cell receptor beta chains given below trace back to one sample, sequenced in a study of shared clonotypes between healthy human individuals. TCRdb keeps only in-frame clones here, not all; method: immunoSEQ multiplex PCR. The sample includes roughly 1,600,000 clones, about 98.5% of them seen just once. Material: naive CD4+ T cells sorted from blood. Sample subset: CD45RA+ positively selected. The receptors were sampled from a young man in good health.

As for this clone: This sample includes further DNA sequences coding for the same CDR3. The V call is TRBV9, the J call TRBJ2-2; no clear D. The germline V gene encodes CDR1 SGDLS and CDR2 YYNGEE. V lost 3 bases and J 3 bases, leaving 6 bases between the germline ends. The length of the CDR3 is 13 residues. CDR3 amino acids: CASSARYTGELFF. The DNA for the CDR3 is TGTGCCAGCAGCGCCCGGTACACCGGGGAGCTGTTTTTT.

A note on this clone: Other nucleotide sequences in the sample specify the same CDR3. The rearrangement uses TRBV18 and TRBJ2-3; 9 bases are shared with TRBD1. The junction had 8 bases not matched to a gene; V was cut back by 4 bases and J by 0 bases. CDR1 KGHSH and CDR2 LQKENI come from the germline V gene. The CDR3 totals 17 residues. The CDR3 loop reads CASSRTGDLPSTDTQYF. The CDR3 DNA follows: TGTGCCAGCTCACGGACAGGGGACCTCCCCAGCACAGATACGCAGTATTTT.

This clone was observed a single time. The V and J genes are TRBV5-1 and TRBJ1-2; 9 positions match TRBD1. The CDR3 loop spans 16 amino acids. With V trimmed by 4 bases and J by 4 bases, 11 bases remained unmatched. From germline, CDR1 is SGHRS and CDR2 YFSETQ. The CDR3 spells CASSLRGGQGIYGYTF. As DNA, the CDR3 is TGCGCCAGCAGCCTTAGAGGGGGACAGGGAATCTATGGCTACACCTTC.

In this sample, this clone turned up once. The chain employs TRBV29-1 and TRBJ2-7; TRBD2 agrees at 9 bases. Germline CDR1 SQVTM, CDR2 ANQGSEA. V was clipped by 6 bases and J by 2 bases; unmatched bases: 11. The CDR3 sequence is 15 residues long. CDR3 in amino acids: CSVGGLAGPPYEQYF. The CDR3 DNA reads TGCAGCGTGGGGGGGCTAGCGGGACCACCCTACGAGCAGTACTTC.

This chain joins TRBV18 and TRBJ1-1; 9 bases match TRBD1. The V segment lost 3 bases and the J segment 5 bases; nucleotides outside the gene matches: 10. This CDR3 is built from 16 residues. Germline V gene lookup returns CDR1 KGHSH and CDR2 LQKENI. The CDR3 sequence is CASSPWEQGAGTEAFF. The CDR3 coding sequence is TGTGCCAGCTCACCTTGGGAACAGGGGGCTGGTACTGAAGCTTTCTTT.

V and J are TRBV5-1 and TRBJ2-4, with TRBD1 matching over 8 bases. Germline-derived CDR1 and CDR2 are SGHRS and YFSETQ. With 4 bases clipped from V and 5 bases from J, the junction kept 8 bases outside the gene matches. This CDR3 is built from 15 residues. The CDR3 protein is CASSRGTGFQNIQYF. DNA for the CDR3: TGCGCCAGCAGCAGGGGGACAGGTTTCCAAAACATTCAGTACTTC. Combining the CDR3 with reference TRBV5-1 and TRBJ2-4 gives the whole variable domain KAGVTQTPRYLIKTRGQQVTLSCSPISGHRSVSWYQQTPGQGLQFLFEYFSETQRNKGNFPGRFSGRQFSNSRSEMNVSTLELGDSALYLCASSRGTGFQNIQYFGAGTRLSVL.

This clone was seen only once. This chain connects TRBV6-6 to TRBJ2-1, with 7 bases aligning to TRBD2. V gave up 6 bases and J gave up 0 bases; unmatched junction bases: 8. Germline V gene lookup returns CDR1 MNHNY and CDR2 SVGAGI (reference sequence). CDR3 size: 16 residues. This chain's CDR3 is CASSQTSPSSYNEQFF. The CDR3 DNA sequence: TGTGCCAGCAGCCAGACTAGCCCGAGCTCCTACAATGAGCAGTTCTTC.

In the case of this clone: Different DNA sequences within this sample yield the same CDR3. The chain carries TRBV7-2 and TRBJ2-5; D not resolved. Germline lookup yields CDR1 SGHTA and CDR2 FQGNSA. The CDR3 is made up of 11 amino acids. The germline V and J ends were trimmed by 3 bases and 1 base, with 0 bases remaining between them. The CDR3 DNA follows: TGTGCCAGCAGCTTCCAAGAGACCCAGTACTTC. This sequence encodes CASSFQETQYF.

CDR3 coding DNA: TGTGCCAGTAGGCGGGAGTCCCTATCCGGGAATCAGCCCCAGCATTTT. The encoded protein is CASRRESLSGNQPQHF. V gene TRBV19 combines with J gene TRBJ1-5; unclear D gene. With 6 bases removed from V and 4 bases from J, the gap between germline ends came to 19 bases. CDR3 length: 16 amino acids. Looked up from germline, CDR1 is LNHDA and CDR2 is SQIVND (reference sequence). Based on the CDR3 plus reference TRBV19 and TRBJ1-5, the full variable domain is DGGITQSPKYLFRKEGQNVTLSCEQNLNHDAMYWYRQDPGQGLRLIYYSQIVNDFQKGDIAEGYSVSREKKESFPLTVTSAQKNPTAFYLCASRRESLSGNQPQHFGDGTRLSIL.

The V and J genes are TRBV11-2 and TRBJ1-4; D remains ambiguous. The CDR3 consists of 12 residues. The V gene lost 7 bases and the J gene lost 10 bases, with 13 bases spanning the gap. The germline V gene has CDR1 SGHAT and CDR2 FQNNGV. DNA for the CDR3: TGTGCCAGCAAGAACGAGGAGGGAAAACTGTTTTTT. It translates to CASKNEEGKLFF.

The V and J genes are TRBV18 and TRBJ2-2; possibly TRBD1 or TRBD2 for D (5 bases each). This CDR3 is built from 17 residues. V was shortened by 3 bases and J by 0 bases, with 14 bases between the two germline ends. CDR1 and CDR2 (germline): KGHSH, LQKENI. CDR3 nucleotides: TGTGCCAGCTCACCGCGACACCGGGGCTCGAACACCGGGGAGCTGTTTTTT. This gives the protein CASSPRHRGSNTGELFF.